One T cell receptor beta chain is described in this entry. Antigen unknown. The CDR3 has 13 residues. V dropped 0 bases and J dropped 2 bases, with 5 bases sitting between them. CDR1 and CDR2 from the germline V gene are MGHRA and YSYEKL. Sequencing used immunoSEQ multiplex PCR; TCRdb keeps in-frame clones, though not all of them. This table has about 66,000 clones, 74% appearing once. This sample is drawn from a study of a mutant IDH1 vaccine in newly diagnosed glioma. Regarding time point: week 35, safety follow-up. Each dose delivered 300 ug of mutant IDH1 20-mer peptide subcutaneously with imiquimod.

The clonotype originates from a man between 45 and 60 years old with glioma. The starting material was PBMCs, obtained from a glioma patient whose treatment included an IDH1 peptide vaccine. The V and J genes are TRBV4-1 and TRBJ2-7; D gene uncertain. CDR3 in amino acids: CASSQDGPYEQYF. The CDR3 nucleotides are TGCGCCAGCAGCCAAGATGGGCCCTACGAGCAGTACTTC.